This is a list of T cell receptor beta chains from one sample in a study of identical twins. One entry per CDR3 protein results from TCRdb running MiXCR on the 5' RACE reads. The data contain roughly 470,000 distinct CDR3 sequences, more than 13% of them singletons. This same sample was also taken into another study, of yellow fever vaccine responses in identical twins.

The sample taken for sequencing was CD4+ T cells sorted from blood. The source is a woman under 30 in good health. Each CDR3 is given with its conserved first and last residue. Fields, in order: CDR3 protein, CDR3 DNA, V gene, clone size, D gene, J gene. The D gene is left open where the match is weak. Not every row has a clone size; where given, it reads once, few, many or a size class.

cdr3_aa: CASSSLVMRGRNSVGQYF
cdr3_nt: TGTGCCAGCAGTTCTCTAGTCATGCGGGGACGCAACTCCGTCGGGCAGTACTTC
v_call: TRBV6-2/TRBV6-3
clone_size: .
d_call: .
j_call: TRBJ2-7

cdr3_aa: CASSETSGSGYEQYF
cdr3_nt: TGTGCCAGCAGTGAAACTAGCGGGAGTGGCTACGAGCAGTACTTC
v_call: TRBV6-1
clone_size: few
d_call: TRBD2
j_call: TRBJ2-7

cdr3_aa: CASSAHNQETQYF
cdr3_nt: TGTGCCAGCAGTGCCCATAATCAAGAGACCCAGTACTTC
v_call: TRBV25-1
clone_size: .
d_call: .
j_call: TRBJ2-5

cdr3_aa: CASRKGSDEKLFF
cdr3_nt: TGCGCCAGCAGAAAAGGGTCAGATGAAAAACTGTTTTTT
v_call: TRBV5-1
clone_size: .
d_call: .
j_call: TRBJ1-4

cdr3_aa: CAISVRASGMNEQFF
cdr3_nt: TGTGCCATCAGTGTCCGAGCTAGCGGGATGAATGAGCAGTTCTTC
v_call: TRBV10-3
clone_size: .
d_call: TRBD2
j_call: TRBJ2-1

cdr3_aa: CSVAGTGEEGGYTF
cdr3_nt: TGCAGCGTCGCAGGGACAGGGGAGGAGGGTGGCTACACCTTC
v_call: TRBV29-1
clone_size: .
d_call: TRBD1
j_call: TRBJ1-2

cdr3_aa: CAWSVGHNEQFF
cdr3_nt: TGTGCCTGGAGCGTTGGACACAATGAGCAGTTCTTC
v_call: TRBV30
clone_size: few
d_call: .
j_call: TRBJ2-1

cdr3_aa: CASSSLTSGTYEQYF
cdr3_nt: TGTGCCAGCAGCTCCTTGACTAGCGGCACCTACGAGCAGTACTTC
v_call: TRBV6-2/TRBV6-3
clone_size: few
d_call: TRBD2
j_call: TRBJ2-7

cdr3_aa: CASSPLVQGGLSYEQYF
cdr3_nt: TGTGCCAGCAGCCCCCTCGTCCAGGGGGGTCTGTCCTACGAGCAGTACTTC
v_call: TRBV3-1
clone_size: .
d_call: .
j_call: TRBJ2-7

cdr3_aa: CASSAWTSSETQYF
cdr3_nt: TGTGCCAGCAGCGCTTGGACTAGTTCTGAGACCCAGTACTTC
v_call: TRBV5-6
clone_size: few
d_call: TRBD2
j_call: TRBJ2-5

cdr3_aa: CASSEVYSYEQYF
cdr3_nt: TGTGCCAGCAGTGAAGTCTACTCCTACGAGCAGTACTTC
v_call: TRBV6-1
clone_size: few
d_call: .
j_call: TRBJ2-7

cdr3_aa: CASSPGLAGPTDTQYF
cdr3_nt: TGTGCCAGCAGTCCGGGACTAGCGGGGCCCACAGATACGCAGTATTTT
v_call: TRBV12-3/TRBV12-4
clone_size: many
d_call: TRBD2
j_call: TRBJ2-3

cdr3_aa: CSAIPTGGVYNEQFF
cdr3_nt: TGCAGTGCGATTCCTACAGGGGGCGTCTACAATGAGCAGTTCTTC
v_call: TRBV20-1
clone_size: .
d_call: TRBD1
j_call: TRBJ2-1

cdr3_aa: CASSEGTSGRRRNIQYF
cdr3_nt: TGTGCCAGCAGTGAAGGGACTAGCGGTCGGCGAAGAAACATTCAGTACTTC
v_call: TRBV6-1
clone_size: .
d_call: TRBD2
j_call: TRBJ2-4

cdr3_aa: CASSPGRDTDTQYF
cdr3_nt: TGTGCCAGCAGCCCAGGGAGGGATACAGATACGCAGTATTTT
v_call: TRBV3-1
clone_size: few
d_call: TRBD2
j_call: TRBJ2-3

cdr3_aa: CASSRPGQGSNEQFF
cdr3_nt: TGTGCCAGCAGCCGACCGGGACAGGGAAGTAATGAGCAGTTCTTC
v_call: TRBV7-9
clone_size: .
d_call: TRBD1
j_call: TRBJ2-1

cdr3_aa: CASSTWVWSEKLFF
cdr3_nt: TGTGCCAGCAGTACCTGGGTATGGAGTGAAAAACTGTTTTTT
v_call: TRBV5-6
clone_size: few
d_call: .
j_call: TRBJ1-4

cdr3_aa: CASRSGLAFRSYNEQFF
cdr3_nt: TGCGCCAGCAGATCCGGACTAGCGTTTCGCTCCTACAATGAGCAGTTCTTC
v_call: TRBV5-1
clone_size: .
d_call: TRBD2
j_call: TRBJ2-1

cdr3_aa: CASSSRTGRGGDPYNEQFF
cdr3_nt: TGTGCCAGCAGTTCCCGGACAGGGCGGGGGGGAGATCCCTACAATGAGCAGTTCTTC
v_call: TRBV6-4
clone_size: few
d_call: .
j_call: TRBJ2-1

cdr3_aa: CASSPTNPGGEEQYF
cdr3_nt: TGTGCCAGCAGTCCTACTAATCCGGGAGGTGAAGAGCAGTACTTC
v_call: TRBV6-1
clone_size: .
d_call: TRBD2
j_call: TRBJ2-7

cdr3_aa: CASSPRRISSGNTIYF
cdr3_nt: TGTGCCAGCAGCCCAAGACGGATCTCTTCTGGAAACACCATATATTTT
v_call: TRBV6-1
clone_size: few
d_call: .
j_call: TRBJ1-3

cdr3_aa: CASSLLTDDWDYNEQFF
cdr3_nt: TGCGCCAGCAGCTTGCTGACAGACGATTGGGACTACAATGAGCAGTTCTTC
v_call: TRBV5-1
clone_size: many
d_call: .
j_call: TRBJ2-1

cdr3_aa: CSTYRDPGRETQYF
cdr3_nt: TGCAGTACCTACCGGGACCCCGGGCGGGAGACCCAGTACTTC
v_call: TRBV20-1
clone_size: .
d_call: .
j_call: TRBJ2-5

cdr3_aa: CASSLDPGQGTKLFF
cdr3_nt: TGCGCCAGCAGCTTGGACCCTGGACAGGGGACAAAACTGTTTTTT
v_call: TRBV5-1
clone_size: many
d_call: TRBD1
j_call: TRBJ1-4

cdr3_aa: CASSLSPGASVELFF
cdr3_nt: TGTGCCAGCAGCCTAAGCCCGGGAGCCTCGGTGGAGCTGTTTTTT
v_call: TRBV2
clone_size: few
d_call: .
j_call: TRBJ2-2

cdr3_aa: CSAREAGGNEQFF
cdr3_nt: TGCAGTGCTAGAGAGGCAGGGGGAAATGAGCAGTTCTTC
v_call: TRBV20-1
clone_size: .
d_call: TRBD1
j_call: TRBJ2-1

cdr3_aa: CASSRPEGEQYF
cdr3_nt: TGTGCCAGCAGTCGGCCGGAAGGCGAGCAGTACTTC
v_call: TRBV27
clone_size: few
d_call: .
j_call: TRBJ2-7

cdr3_aa: CASRFTSSGEQYF
cdr3_nt: TGTGCCAGCAGGTTTACCTCCTCCGGCGAGCAGTACTTC
v_call: TRBV12-3/TRBV12-4
clone_size: few
d_call: .
j_call: TRBJ2-7

cdr3_aa: CASSQDISYNEQFF
cdr3_nt: TGTGCCAGCAGCCAAGACATCTCCTACAATGAGCAGTTCTTC
v_call: TRBV14
clone_size: few
d_call: .
j_call: TRBJ2-1

cdr3_aa: CASSFTGGQPQHF
cdr3_nt: TGTGCCAGCAGTTTTACGGGGGGTCAGCCCCAGCATTTT
v_call: TRBV12-3/TRBV12-4
clone_size: .
d_call: .
j_call: TRBJ1-5

cdr3_aa: CASSLQGQATQYF
cdr3_nt: TGTGCCAGCAGTTTACAGGGTCAGGCTACGCAGTATTTT
v_call: TRBV28
clone_size: .
d_call: .
j_call: TRBJ2-3

cdr3_aa: CASSLVQGAGELFF
cdr3_nt: TGCGCCAGCAGCTTGGTTCAGGGGGCCGGGGAGCTGTTTTTT
v_call: TRBV5-1
clone_size: many
d_call: TRBD1
j_call: TRBJ2-2

cdr3_aa: CASSVGAGQGLPLQETQYF
cdr3_nt: TGCGCCAGCAGCGTCGGAGCGGGACAGGGTCTTCCCCTACAAGAGACCCAGTACTTC
v_call: TRBV5-1
clone_size: .
d_call: TRBD1
j_call: TRBJ2-5

cdr3_aa: CASSYSPGERETQYF
cdr3_nt: TGTGCCAGCAGTTACAGCCCAGGGGAGCGGGAGACCCAGTACTTC
v_call: TRBV6-2/TRBV6-3
clone_size: few
d_call: .
j_call: TRBJ2-5

cdr3_aa: CASSPPGTLGNTIYF
cdr3_nt: TGTGCCAGCTCACCACCGGGGACTTTAGGAAACACCATATATTTT
v_call: TRBV18
clone_size: .
d_call: .
j_call: TRBJ1-3

cdr3_aa: CASSPGLAREQFF
cdr3_nt: TGTGCCAGCAGCCCGGGACTAGCGAGGGAGCAGTTCTTC
v_call: TRBV14
clone_size: .
d_call: TRBD2
j_call: TRBJ2-1

cdr3_aa: CASSSGTTYNEQFF
cdr3_nt: TGTGCCAGCAGTTCCGGGACAACTTACAATGAGCAGTTCTTC
v_call: TRBV6-2/TRBV6-3
clone_size: .
d_call: .
j_call: TRBJ2-1

cdr3_aa: CASSRTGSSYNEQFF
cdr3_nt: TGTGCCAGCAGTAGAACAGGGAGCTCCTACAATGAGCAGTTCTTC
v_call: TRBV12-3/TRBV12-4
clone_size: many
d_call: .
j_call: TRBJ2-1

cdr3_aa: CASSLSGGGYYEQFF
cdr3_nt: TGTGCCAGCAGCTTAAGCGGGGGGGGTTACTATGAGCAGTTCTTC
v_call: TRBV7-9
clone_size: .
d_call: TRBD2
j_call: TRBJ2-1

cdr3_aa: CATSRDKAGLADNEQFF
cdr3_nt: TGTGCCACCAGCAGAGATAAGGCGGGACTAGCTGACAATGAGCAGTTCTTC
v_call: TRBV15
clone_size: many
d_call: TRBD2
j_call: TRBJ2-1

cdr3_aa: CATSRELAGVETQYF
cdr3_nt: TGTGCCACCAGCAGAGAGCTAGCGGGAGTCGAGACCCAGTACTTC
v_call: TRBV15
clone_size: few
d_call: TRBD2
j_call: TRBJ2-5